These 4 T cell receptor beta chains share one sample of origin, sequenced in a study of TIL therapy for anti-PD-1-resistant metastatic lung cancer (dated by TCRdb to the early 2020s). TCR beta CDR3 regions were amplified from genomic DNA with the immunoSEQ v3 hsTCRB kit using bias-controlled multiplex PCR. TCRdb re-hosts the immuneACCESS table, in-frame sequences only. Its copies lack some clones; in the studies checked, an unresolved V gene accounts for under half of them, and the cause for the rest is not known. The sample table contains 20,000 to 25,000 clones; only one count was recorded for 78% of them. The ten largest clones represent less than 8.5% of the sample. Explained via the paper, the time point label denotes: pre-treatment sample, taken before nivolumab and TIL therapy. The material was blood, obtained at baseline. These receptors were collected from a person aged 25-85 years with non-small cell lung cancer.

J is TRBJ2-5 and V is TRBV10-1; a possible D gene is TRBD1 (7 bases). Germline CDR1 is WNHNN and CDR2 is SYGVQD (reference sequence). CDR3 length: 15 amino acids. V gave up 3 bases and J gave up 4 bases, with 15 bases separating them. The CDR3 sequence: CASSDGQGGPETQYF. The CDR3 DNA sequence: TGCGCCAGCAGTGATGGTCAGGGGGGTCCAGAGACCCAGTACTTC.

The chain employs TRBV6-5 and TRBJ2-2, with 9 nucleotides matching TRBD1. CDR1 and CDR2 (germline): MNHEY, SVGAGI. V trimming: 0 bases; J trimming: 5 bases; junction bases outside the gene matches: 4. This CDR3 is built from 16 residues. The CDR3 here is CASSYSSGTGTGELFF. The CDR3 DNA follows: TGTGCCAGCAGTTACTCTTCCGGGACAGGGACCGGGGAGCTGTTTTTT.

The V call is TRBV6-6, the J call TRBJ1-1; D possibly corresponds to TRBD1 (5 bases). The germline gives CDR1 MNHNY, CDR2 SVGAGI (reference sequence). Between the trimmed V and J ends, which lost 8 bases and 0 bases, there was a span of 10 bases. CDR3 length: 13 residues. The CDR3 nucleotides are TGTGCCAGCGGACCCAGGGTGAACACTGAAGCTTTCTTT. Amino acid sequence: CASGPRVNTEAFF.

The rearrangement joins TRBV6-5 to TRBJ2-5; the D gene is possibly TRBD1 (6 bases). CDR1 and CDR2 (germline): MNHEY, SVGAGI. This CDR3 has 14 amino acids. Trimming shortened V by 10 bases and J by 2 bases, and 17 bases separated the two germline ends. The CDR3 bases are TGTGCCACCCGGAGAGGGGGAACACAAGAGACCCAGTACTTC. Translation gives CATRRGGTQETQYF.